This TCR beta chain was sequenced for a study of Ad26.COV2.S vaccination and SARS-CoV-2 variants. Study-wide points: It is possible that the TCR breadth and depth analyses underestimated the total T cell responses. Reported post-vaccination CD8+ and CD4+ T cell responses to spike showed substantial breadth.

After removal of 0 bases from V and 6 bases from J, the junction contained 4 bases not matched to a gene. The germline V gene encodes CDR1 MRHNA and CDR2 SNTAGT. The CDR3 length is 15 residues. This clone was recorded a few times. Its specificity is not known. The table came from immunoSEQ multiplex PCR; TCRdb's copy has only in-frame clones and leaves some out. This sample has about 350,000 clones, with 92% found just once. V and J are TRBV6-4 and TRBJ2-1; 8 bases match TRBD2. The sequence came from a human donor who had recovered from COVID-19. The sample here was peripheral blood, taken after recovery from COVID-19. This CDR3 is CASSDSSRGGNEQFF. The CDR3 nucleotides read TGTGCCAGCAGTGACTCGAGTCGGGGGGGCAATGAGCAGTTCTTC.